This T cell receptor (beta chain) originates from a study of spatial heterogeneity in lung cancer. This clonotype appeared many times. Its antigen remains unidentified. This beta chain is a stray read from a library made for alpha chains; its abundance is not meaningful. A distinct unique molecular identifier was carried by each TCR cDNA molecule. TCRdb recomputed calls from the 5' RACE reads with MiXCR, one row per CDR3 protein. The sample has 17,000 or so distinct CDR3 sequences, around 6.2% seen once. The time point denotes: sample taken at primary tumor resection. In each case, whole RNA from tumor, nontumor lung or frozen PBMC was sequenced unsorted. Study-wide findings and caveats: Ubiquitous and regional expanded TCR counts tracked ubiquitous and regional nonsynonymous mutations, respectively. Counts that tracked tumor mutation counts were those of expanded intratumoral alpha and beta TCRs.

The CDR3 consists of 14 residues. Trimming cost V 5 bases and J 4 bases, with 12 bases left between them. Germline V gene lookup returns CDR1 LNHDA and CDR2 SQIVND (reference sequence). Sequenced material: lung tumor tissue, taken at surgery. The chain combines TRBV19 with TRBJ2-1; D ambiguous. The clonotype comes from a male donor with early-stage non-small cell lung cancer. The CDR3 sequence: CASSARVAYNEQFF. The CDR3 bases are TGTGCCAGTAGTGCAAGGGTGGCTTACAATGAGCAGTTCTTC.